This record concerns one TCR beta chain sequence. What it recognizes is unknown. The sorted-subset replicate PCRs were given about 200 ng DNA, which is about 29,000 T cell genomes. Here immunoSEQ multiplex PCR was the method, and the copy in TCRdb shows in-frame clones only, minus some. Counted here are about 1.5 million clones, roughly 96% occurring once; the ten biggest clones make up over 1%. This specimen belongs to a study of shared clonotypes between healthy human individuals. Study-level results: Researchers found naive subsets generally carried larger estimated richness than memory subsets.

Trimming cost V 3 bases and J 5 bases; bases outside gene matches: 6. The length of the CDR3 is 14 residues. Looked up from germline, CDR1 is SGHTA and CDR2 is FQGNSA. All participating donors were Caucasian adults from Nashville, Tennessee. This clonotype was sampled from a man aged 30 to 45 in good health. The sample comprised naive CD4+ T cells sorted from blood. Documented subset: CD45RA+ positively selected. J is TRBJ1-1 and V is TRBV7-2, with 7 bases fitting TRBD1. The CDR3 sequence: CASSFDRVLTEAFF. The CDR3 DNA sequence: TGTGCCAGCAGCTTTGACAGGGTGTTGACTGAAGCTTTCTTT.